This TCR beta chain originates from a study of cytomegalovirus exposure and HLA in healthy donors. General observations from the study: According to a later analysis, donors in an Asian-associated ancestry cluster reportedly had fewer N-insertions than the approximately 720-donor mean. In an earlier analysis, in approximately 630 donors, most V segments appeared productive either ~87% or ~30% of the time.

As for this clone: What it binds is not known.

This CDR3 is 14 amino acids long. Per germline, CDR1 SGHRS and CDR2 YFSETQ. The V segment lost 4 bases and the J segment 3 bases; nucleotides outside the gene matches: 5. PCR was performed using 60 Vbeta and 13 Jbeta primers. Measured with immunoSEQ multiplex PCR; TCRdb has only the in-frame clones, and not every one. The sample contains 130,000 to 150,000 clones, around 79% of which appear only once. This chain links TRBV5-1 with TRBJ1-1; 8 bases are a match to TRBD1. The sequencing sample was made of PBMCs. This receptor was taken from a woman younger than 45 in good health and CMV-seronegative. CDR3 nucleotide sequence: TGCGCCAGCAGCAACAGGGGGAGTTACACTGAAGCTTTCTTT. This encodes CASSNRGSYTEAFF.